The next 22 T cell receptor beta chains were all read from a single sample in a study of T cells in Graves' hyperthyroidism and ophthalmopathy. Using RNA transcripts as the source, TCR beta CDR3 regions were amplified. First-round RT-PCR targeting the TCR CDR3 was performed with the HTBI primer set. Each CDR3 protein is one row after TCRdb ran MiXCR on the multiplex PCR reads. Among more than 75,000 distinct CDR3 sequences listed, around 52% were seen once. The source material was blood. The receptors come from a woman aged 40 to 50 with Graves' hyperthyroidism.

The chain employs TRBV20-1 and TRBJ2-7, with TRBD1 identical over 7 bases. There are 11 residues in the CDR3. Germline V gene lookup returns CDR1 DFQATT and CDR2 SNEGSKA (reference sequence). J lost 6 bases, V lost 7 bases, and 6 bases had no gene match. CDR3 nucleotides: TGCAGTGTTTACGACAGGGTCGAGCAGTACTTC. Protein sequence: CSVYDRVEQYF.

There are many counts of this clonotype. V usage is TRBV7-2 and J usage is TRBJ2-2; a possible D gene is TRBD1 (6 bases). Germline CDR1 reads SGHTA; CDR2 reads FQGNSA. This CDR3 is built from 15 residues. With 1 base removed from V and 3 bases from J, the gap between germline ends came to 9 bases. The CDR3 sequence is CASSLEDRYTGELFF. In nucleotides, the CDR3 is TGTGCCAGCAGCTTAGAGGACAGATACACCGGGGAGCTGTTTTTT.

The chain combines TRBV15 with TRBJ1-2, with TRBD1 matching over 8 bases. The CDR3 is made up of 14 amino acids. In germline, CDR1 is LNHNV, CDR2 YYDKDF (reference sequence). V gave up 3 bases and J gave up 6 bases; unmatched junction bases: 6. CDR3 nucleotides: TGTGCCACCAGCAGCGAGACAGGGGATCATGGCTACACCTTC. This codes for CATSSETGDHGYTF.

This clonotype was recorded at least ten times. J is TRBJ2-5 and V is TRBV14; D gene ambiguous. Germline CDR1 SGHDN, CDR2 FVKESK. The length of the CDR3 is 15 residues. V was shortened by 1 base and J by 3 bases, with 12 bases between the two germline ends. As DNA, the CDR3 is TGTGCCAGCAGCCAAGGAAGTAGCCGAAAAGAGACCCAGTACTTC. Residues: CASSQGSSRKETQYF.

This clonotype was seen a few times. This chain joins TRBV29-1 and TRBJ2-5; 9 bases are a match to TRBD1. CDR1 is SQVTM and CDR2 is ANQGSEA in the germline V gene. V gave up 6 bases and J gave up 0 bases; unmatched junction bases: 2. There are 13 residues in the CDR3. CDR3 sequence reads: CSVQGAYQETQYF. DNA for the CDR3: TGCAGCGTACAGGGGGCCTACCAAGAGACCCAGTACTTC.

Regarding this clonotype: The CDR3 ends on some other residue instead of the conserved phenylalanine or tryptophan, so this is likely a read error. No DNA is shown, since the ends of the CDR3 on it are uncertain; the CDR3 is the one TCRdb lists. The chain employs TRBV11-1 and TRBJ1-1. Per the germline V gene, CDR1 is SGHAT and CDR2 is FQDESV (reference sequence). Counting both end residues, the CDR3 totals 10 amino acids. The CDR3 sequence: CASSPADVLY.

The chain is built from TRBV20-1 and TRBJ2-3, with 9 nucleotides matching TRBD2. Germline V gives CDR1 DFQATT, CDR2 SNEGSKA (reference sequence). This CDR3 has 16 residues. The trim removed 6 bases at V and 0 bases at J, leaving 10 bases unmatched. For the CDR3, the DNA is TGCAGTGCAGGAGATCGTGGGACTAGCAGCACAGATACGCAGTATTTT. Translation: CSAGDRGTSSTDTQYF.

The chain's CDR3 is CASSETGRDDEQYF. CDR3 coding DNA: TGTGCCAGCAGCGAGACAGGGAGGGATGACGAGCAGTACTTC. The rearrangement joins TRBV7-8 to TRBJ2-7; D tentatively reads TRBD1 or TRBD2 (7 bases each). The CDR3 consists of 14 residues. CDR1 is SGHVS, CDR2 FQNEAQ, per germline. The V end was cut by 5 bases, the J end by 5 bases, with 16 bases between. Variable domain in full (rest from reference TRBV7-8 and TRBJ2-7): GAGVSQSPRYKVAKRGQDVALRCDPISGHVSLFWYQQALGQGPEFLTYFQNEAQLDKSGLPSDRFFAERPEGSVSTLKIQRTQQEDSAVYLCASSETGRDDEQYFGPGTRLTVT.

Concerning this clonotype: The CDR3 end shows no conserved phenylalanine or tryptophan, and so a read error is likely. V is TRBV20-1 and J is TRBJ2-7, with D unclear. V was trimmed by 5 bases and J by 3 bases, leaving 17 bases between them. The CDR3 is made up of 14 amino acids. Germline CDR1 reads DFQATT; CDR2 reads SNEGSKA (reference sequence). The CDR3 loop is CSADLPRLRYEQYS. The CDR3 nucleotides read TGCAGTGCTGACCTACCGCGCTTACGCTACGAGCAGTACTCC.

This clonotype was seen more than once but under ten times. The chain links TRBV30 to TRBJ2-7; TRBD2 agrees at 9 bases. The CDR3 contains 13 residues. V shed 3 bases, J shed 2 bases, and the junction held 2 bases outside the gene matches. Germline V gene data show CDR1 as GTSNPN and CDR2 as SVGIG (reference sequence). CDR3 sequence: CAWRTSGPYEQYF. The CDR3 coding sequence is TGTGCCTGGAGGACTAGCGGACCCTACGAGCAGTACTTC.

This clonotype has a single count. The CDR3 protein is CASSFGQEQYF. CDR3 sequence (DNA): TGCGCCAGCAGCTTCGGGCAGGAGCAGTACTTC. The genes are TRBV5-1 and TRBJ2-7; D is unclear. V dropped 2 bases and J dropped 7 bases, with 7 bases sitting between them. The CDR3 runs to 11 residues. Per germline, CDR1 SGHRS and CDR2 YFSETQ.

This clonotype has only a few counts. The CDR3 nucleotides read TGTGCCACCAGTAGAGGGCCGAACTTTGCGGCAAGGACCCAGTACTTC. It encodes CATSRGPNFAARTQYF. The chain is built from TRBV24-1 and TRBJ2-5, with a possible D match to TRBD2 (5 bases). From germline, CDR1 is KGHDR and CDR2 SFDVKD. Trimming shortened V by 6 bases and J by 7 bases, and 23 bases separated the two germline ends. The CDR3 covers 16 residues.

Turning to this clonotype: This may stem from a read error, because a much larger clone lies one nucleotide away. The chain carries TRBV5-5 and TRBJ2-7, with D perhaps being TRBD1 or TRBD2 (6 bases each). Germline loops: CDR1 SGHKS, CDR2 YYEKEE (reference sequence). The length of the CDR3 is 14 residues. CDR3 bases: TGTGCCAGCAGCTCAGATTTGGGGGGCTACGAGCAGCACTTC. This gives the protein CASSSDLGGYEQHF.

This sequence joins TRBV30 and TRBJ2-5; D is ambiguous. The V gene lost 0 bases and the J gene lost 3 bases, with 8 bases spanning the gap. The CDR3 has 13 amino acids. The germline V gene encodes CDR1 GTSNPN and CDR2 SVGIG (reference sequence). CDR3 loop: CAWSVMGKETQYF. CDR3 nucleotides: TGTGCCTGGAGTGTAATGGGGAAAGAGACCCAGTACTTC.

This clonotype was seen ten or more times. V and J are TRBV7-2 and TRBJ2-5, with 13 bases fitting TRBD2. Germline CDR1 is SGHTA and CDR2 is FQGNSA. This CDR3 has 17 residues. Trimming took 1 base from V and 5 from J; bases not matched to a gene: 7. The CDR3 sequence is CASSLDRELAGGETQYF. CDR3 coding DNA: TGTGCCAGCAGCTTAGACCGGGAACTAGCGGGAGGGGAGACCCAGTACTTC.

This clonotype has a count of ten or more. The chain uses TRBV7-2 and TRBJ2-7; D could derive from TRBD1 or TRBD2 (5 bases each). CDR1 SGHTA and CDR2 FQGNSA come from the germline V gene. The CDR3 is 17 amino acids. Trimming took off 2 bases at V and 0 bases at J, with 17 bases between the two ends. CDR3 DNA sequence: TGTGCCAGCAGCTTACGGGGCAAGGCGGCCACCTCCTACGAGCAGTACTTC. This translates into CASSLRGKAATSYEQYF.

At least ten counts were recorded for this clonotype. The chain carries TRBV12-3 or TRBV12-4 and TRBJ2-7, with D maybe TRBD1 (5 bases). V was clipped by 6 bases and J by 7 bases, with 16 bases between them. CDR3 length: 13 residues. CDR3 sequence reads: CASRARRASEQYF. The DNA for the CDR3 is TGTGCCAGCAGAGCTCGCAGGGCGTCGGAGCAGTACTTC.

The table lists this clonotype with many counts. CDR3 amino acids: CASSSPYGGGAEETQYF. As DNA, the CDR3 is TGTGCCAGCAGTTCCCCCTACGGGGGTGGGGCGGAGGAGACCCAGTACTTC. This chain connects TRBV12-3 or TRBV12-4 to TRBJ2-5, with D maybe TRBD2 (6 bases). V was shortened by 4 bases and J by 5 bases, with 23 bases between the two germline ends. This CDR3 has 17 residues.

This clonotype occurred many times. The chain links TRBV5-1 to TRBJ2-7; D is unresolved. CDR1 is SGHRS and CDR2 is YFSETQ in the germline V gene. CDR3 size: 12 residues. The V gene lost 0 bases and the J gene lost 2 bases, with 3 bases spanning the gap. This CDR3 is CASSLGAYEQYF. The CDR3 region has the DNA TGCGCCAGCAGCTTGGGCGCCTACGAGCAGTACTTC.

V is TRBV6-1 and J is TRBJ1-6; no clear D. There are 13 residues in the CDR3. Deletions cut 4 bases from V and 7 bases from J, with 8 bases between. Germline V gives CDR1 MNHNS, CDR2 SASEGT. The CDR3 sequence is CASSGVFNSPLHF. CDR3 DNA: TGTGCCAGCAGTGGGGTATTCAATTCACCCCTCCACTTT.

This clonotype turned up a few times. The chain joins TRBV7-3 to TRBJ1-6; no clear D. The germline V and J ends were trimmed by 1 base and 15 bases, with 13 bases remaining between them. The CDR3 has 13 amino acids. Looked up from germline, CDR1 is SGHTA and CDR2 is FQGTGA. The CDR3 sequence is CASSLSTGNVLHF. CDR3 coding DNA: TGTGCCAGCAGCTTAAGTACGGGAAACGTCCTCCACTTT.

The CDR3: CASSSPLPTITLNTEAFF. In DNA, the CDR3 is TGTGCCAGCAGCTCCCCTCTCCCGACAATAACGCTGAACACTGAAGCTTTCTTT. V gene TRBV7-9 combines with J gene TRBJ1-1; D remains unclear. V lost 4 bases and J lost 0, with 21 bases in between. The CDR3 is 18 amino acids. In germline, CDR1 is SEHNR, CDR2 FQNEAQ (reference sequence).